The 2 T cell receptor beta chains below come from one sample, sequenced in a study of T cells in Graves' hyperthyroidism and ophthalmopathy (dated by TCRdb to about 2019). The library was made by multiplex PCR. These reads were obtained on an Illumina HiSeq 2000. The TCR beta CDR3 regions were amplified from RNA transcripts. The first round of RT-PCR for the TCR CDR3 was performed with the HTBI primer set and the Qiagen OneStep RT-PCR kit. The public reads were reanalyzed by TCRdb: fastp trimming at Q25, MiXCR alignment, in-frame beta chains only. CDR3 protein duplicates are merged, each entry listing the most common genes and DNA. The table for this sample lists 750,000 to 900,000 distinct CDR3 sequences; around 38% of them were counted only once. The ten largest make up 7.5% to 9.5% of the sample. Sequencing input: blood. The receptors derive from a man aged 18 to 29 with Graves' hyperthyroidism.

This chain joins TRBV7-2 and TRBJ2-7; D may be TRBD2 (5 bases). Germline V gene sequence: CDR1 SGHTA, CDR2 FQGNSA. CDR3 length equals 12 residues. The germline V and J ends were trimmed by 7 bases and 6 bases, with 13 bases remaining between them. CDR3 DNA sequence: TGTGCCAGCACCCTTGGAGGAGGCGAGCAGTACTTC. Translating it yields CASTLGGGEQYF.

The J gene is TRBJ2-6, the V gene TRBV25-1; TRBD1 aligns across 8 bases. The CDR3 has 16 amino acids. Unmatched junction bases numbered 5, after V lost 5 bases and J lost 2 bases. Looked up from germline, CDR1 is MGHDK and CDR2 is SYGVNS. The CDR3 is CASSSQTGAGANVLTF. DNA for the CDR3: TGTGCCAGCAGTTCCCAGACAGGGGCTGGGGCCAACGTCCTGACTTTC.